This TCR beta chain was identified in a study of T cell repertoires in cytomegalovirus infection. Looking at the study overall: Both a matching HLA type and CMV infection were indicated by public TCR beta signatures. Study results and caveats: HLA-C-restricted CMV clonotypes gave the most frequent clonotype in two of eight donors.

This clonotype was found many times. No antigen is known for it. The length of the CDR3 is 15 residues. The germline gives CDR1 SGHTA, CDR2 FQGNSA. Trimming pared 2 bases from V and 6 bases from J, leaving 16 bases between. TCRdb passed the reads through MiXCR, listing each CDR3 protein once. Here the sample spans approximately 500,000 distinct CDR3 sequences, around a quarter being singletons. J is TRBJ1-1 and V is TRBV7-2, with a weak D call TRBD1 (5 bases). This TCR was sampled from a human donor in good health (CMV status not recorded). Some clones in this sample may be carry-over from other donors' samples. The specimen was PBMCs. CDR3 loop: CASSLPPGLVAEAFF. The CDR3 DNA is TGTGCCAGCAGCTTACCCCCAGGGCTTGTCGCTGAAGCTTTCTTT. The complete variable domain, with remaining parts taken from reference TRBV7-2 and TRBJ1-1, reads GAGVSQSPSNKVTEKGKDVELRCDPISGHTALYWYRQSLGQGLEFLIYFQGNSAPDKSGLPSDRFSAERTGGSVSTLTIQRTQQEDSAVYLCASSLPPGLVAEAFFGQGTRLTVV.